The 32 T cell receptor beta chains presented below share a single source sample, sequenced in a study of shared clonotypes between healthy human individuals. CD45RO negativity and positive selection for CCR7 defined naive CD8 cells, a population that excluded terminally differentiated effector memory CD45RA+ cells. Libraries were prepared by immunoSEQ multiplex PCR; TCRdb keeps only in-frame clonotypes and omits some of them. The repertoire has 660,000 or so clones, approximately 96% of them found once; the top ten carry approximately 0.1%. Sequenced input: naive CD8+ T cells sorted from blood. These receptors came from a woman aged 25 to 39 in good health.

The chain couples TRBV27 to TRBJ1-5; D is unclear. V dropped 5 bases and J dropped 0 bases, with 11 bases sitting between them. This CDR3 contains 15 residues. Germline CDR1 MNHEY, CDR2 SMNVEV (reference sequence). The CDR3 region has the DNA TGTGCCAGCAGTCTGGACGGAGATAGCAATCAGCCCCAGCATTTT. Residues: CASSLDGDSNQPQHF.

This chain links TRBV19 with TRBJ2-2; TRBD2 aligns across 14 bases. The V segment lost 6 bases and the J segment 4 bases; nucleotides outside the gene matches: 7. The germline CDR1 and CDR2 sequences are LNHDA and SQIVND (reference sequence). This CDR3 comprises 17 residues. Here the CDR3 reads CASRKTSGRARTGELFF. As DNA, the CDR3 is TGTGCCAGTAGAAAGACTAGCGGGAGGGCCCGCACCGGGGAGCTGTTTTTT.

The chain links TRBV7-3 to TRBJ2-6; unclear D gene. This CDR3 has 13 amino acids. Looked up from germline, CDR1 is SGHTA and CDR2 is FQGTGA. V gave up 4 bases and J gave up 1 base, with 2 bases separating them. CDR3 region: CASSSSGANVLTF. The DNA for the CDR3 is TGTGCCAGCAGCTCTTCTGGGGCCAACGTCCTGACTTTC. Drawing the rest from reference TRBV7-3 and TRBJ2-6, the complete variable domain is GAGVSQTPSNKVTEKGKYVELRCDPISGHTALYWYRQSLGQGPEFLIYFQGTGAADDSGLPNDRFFAVRPEGSVSTLKIQRTERGDSAVYLCASSSSGANVLTFGAGSRLTVL.

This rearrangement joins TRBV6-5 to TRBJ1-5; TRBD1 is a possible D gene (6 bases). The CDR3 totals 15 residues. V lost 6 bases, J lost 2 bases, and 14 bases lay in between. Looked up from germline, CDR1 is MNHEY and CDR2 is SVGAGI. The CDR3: CASSTGTEGNQPQHF. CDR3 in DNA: TGTGCCAGCAGCACAGGGACGGAAGGCAATCAGCCCCAGCATTTT.

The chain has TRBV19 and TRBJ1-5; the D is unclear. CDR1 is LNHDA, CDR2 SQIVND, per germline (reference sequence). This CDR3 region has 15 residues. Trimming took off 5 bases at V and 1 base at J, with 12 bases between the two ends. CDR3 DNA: TGTGCCAGTAGTTTACAGAGTTCCAGCAATCAGCCCCAGCATTTT. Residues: CASSLQSSSNQPQHF.

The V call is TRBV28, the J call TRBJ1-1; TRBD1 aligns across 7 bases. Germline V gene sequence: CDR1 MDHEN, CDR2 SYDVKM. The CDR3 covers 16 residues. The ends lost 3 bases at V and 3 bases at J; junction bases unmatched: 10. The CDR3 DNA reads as TGTGCCAGCAGTTTTAAACTAGGGGGCGCGCACACTGAAGCTTTCTTT. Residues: CASSFKLGGAHTEAFF. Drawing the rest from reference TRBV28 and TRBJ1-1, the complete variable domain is DVKVTQSSRYLVKRTGEKVFLECVQDMDHENMFWYRQDPGLGLRLIYFSYDVKMKEKGDIPEGYSVSREKKERFSLILESASTNQTSMYLCASSFKLGGAHTEAFFGQGTRLTVV.

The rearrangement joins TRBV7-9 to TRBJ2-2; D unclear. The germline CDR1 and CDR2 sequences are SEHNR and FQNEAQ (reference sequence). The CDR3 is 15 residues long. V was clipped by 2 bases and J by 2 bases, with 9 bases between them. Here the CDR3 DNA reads TGTGCCAGCAGCTTAATTGGGTCTAACACCGGGGAGCTGTTTTTT. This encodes CASSLIGSNTGELFF.

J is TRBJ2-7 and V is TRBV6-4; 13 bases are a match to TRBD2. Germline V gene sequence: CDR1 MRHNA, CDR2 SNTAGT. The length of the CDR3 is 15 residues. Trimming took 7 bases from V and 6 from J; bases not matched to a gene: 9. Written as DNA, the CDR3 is TGTGCCAGCACTGGGACTAGCGGGATAGGGGGCGAGCAGTACTTC. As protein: CASTGTSGIGGEQYF.

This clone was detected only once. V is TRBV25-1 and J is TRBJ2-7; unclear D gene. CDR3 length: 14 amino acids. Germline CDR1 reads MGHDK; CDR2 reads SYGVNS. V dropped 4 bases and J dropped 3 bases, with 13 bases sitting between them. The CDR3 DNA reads TGTGCCAGCAGTGTAAAAGGGAACGTCTACGAGCAGTACTTC. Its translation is CASSVKGNVYEQYF.

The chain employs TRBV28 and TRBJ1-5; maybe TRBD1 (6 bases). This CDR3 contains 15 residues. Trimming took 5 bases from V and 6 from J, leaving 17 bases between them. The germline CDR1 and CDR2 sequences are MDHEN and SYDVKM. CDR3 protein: CASSTLQGSRQPQHF. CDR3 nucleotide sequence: TGTGCCAGCAGTACCTTACAGGGTTCCCGTCAGCCCCAGCATTTT.

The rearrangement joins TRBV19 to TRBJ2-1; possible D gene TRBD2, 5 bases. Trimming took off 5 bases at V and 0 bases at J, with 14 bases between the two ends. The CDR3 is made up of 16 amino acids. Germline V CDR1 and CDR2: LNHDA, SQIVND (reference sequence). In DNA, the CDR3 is TGTGCCAGTAGTGTTGGACGGGAAAGCTCCTACAATGAGCAGTTCTTC. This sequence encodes CASSVGRESSYNEQFF.

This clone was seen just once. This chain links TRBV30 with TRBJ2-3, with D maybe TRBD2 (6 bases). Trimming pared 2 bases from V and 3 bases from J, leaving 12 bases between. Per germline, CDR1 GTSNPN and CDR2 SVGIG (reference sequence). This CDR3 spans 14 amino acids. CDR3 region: CAWSSQAGTDTQYF. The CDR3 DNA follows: TGTGCCTGGAGTAGCCAGGCGGGAACAGATACGCAGTATTTT.

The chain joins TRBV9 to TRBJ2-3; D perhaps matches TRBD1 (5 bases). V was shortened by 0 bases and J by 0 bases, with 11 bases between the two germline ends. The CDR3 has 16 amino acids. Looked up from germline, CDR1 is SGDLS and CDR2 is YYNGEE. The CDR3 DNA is TGTGCCAGCAGCGTAGGGGGCGTCTCTAGCACAGATACGCAGTATTTT. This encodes CASSVGGVSSTDTQYF.

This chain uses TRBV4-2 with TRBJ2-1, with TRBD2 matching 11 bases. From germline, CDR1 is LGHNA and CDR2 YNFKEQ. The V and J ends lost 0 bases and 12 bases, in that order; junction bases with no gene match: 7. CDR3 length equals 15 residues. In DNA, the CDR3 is TGTGCCAGCAGCCAAGAGCAACTAGCGGGAGCTGGGCAGTTCTTC. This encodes CASSQEQLAGAGQFF.

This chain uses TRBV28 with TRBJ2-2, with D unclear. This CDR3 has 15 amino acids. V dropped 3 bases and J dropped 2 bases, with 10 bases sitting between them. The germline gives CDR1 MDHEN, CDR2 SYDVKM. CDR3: CASSFGSYNTGELFF. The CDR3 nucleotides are TGTGCCAGCAGTTTCGGCAGTTATAACACCGGGGAGCTGTTTTTT.

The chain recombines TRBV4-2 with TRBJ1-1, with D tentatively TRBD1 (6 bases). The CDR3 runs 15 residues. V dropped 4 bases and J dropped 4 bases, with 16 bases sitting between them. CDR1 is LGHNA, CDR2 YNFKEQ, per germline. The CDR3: CASSRSGGGGTEAFF. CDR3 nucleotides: TGTGCCAGCAGCCGCTCGGGGGGCGGTGGCACTGAAGCTTTCTTT.

CDR3 region: CSVAGGGGPADTQYF. The CDR3 bases are TGCAGCGTTGCTGGGGGGGGAGGGCCCGCAGATACGCAGTATTTT. The J gene is TRBJ2-3, the V gene TRBV29-1; the match to TRBD2 covers 7 bases. Germline CDR1 and CDR2: SQVTM and ANQGSEA. After removal of 4 bases from V and 4 bases from J, the junction contained 11 bases not matched to a gene. The CDR3 length is 15 residues.

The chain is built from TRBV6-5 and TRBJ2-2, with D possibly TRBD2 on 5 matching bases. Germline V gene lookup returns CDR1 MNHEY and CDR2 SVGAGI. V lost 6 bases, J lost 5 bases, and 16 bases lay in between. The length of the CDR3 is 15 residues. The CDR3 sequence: CASSPPVGITGELFF. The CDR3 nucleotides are TGTGCCAGCAGCCCCCCGGTCGGGATAACCGGGGAGCTGTTTTTT.

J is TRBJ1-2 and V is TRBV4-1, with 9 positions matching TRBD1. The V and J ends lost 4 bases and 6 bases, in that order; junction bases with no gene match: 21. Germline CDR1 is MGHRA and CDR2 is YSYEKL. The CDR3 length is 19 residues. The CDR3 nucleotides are TGCGCCAGCAGCCTTACAACCCCCGGGACAGGGAGGGTTATAGATGGCTACACCTTC. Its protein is CASSLTTPGTGRVIDGYTF.

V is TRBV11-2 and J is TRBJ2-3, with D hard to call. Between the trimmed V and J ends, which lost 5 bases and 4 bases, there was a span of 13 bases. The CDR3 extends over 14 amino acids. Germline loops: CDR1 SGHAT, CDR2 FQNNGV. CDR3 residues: CASSGSDRADTQYF. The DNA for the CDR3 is TGTGCCAGCAGCGGCAGTGATCGGGCAGATACGCAGTATTTT.

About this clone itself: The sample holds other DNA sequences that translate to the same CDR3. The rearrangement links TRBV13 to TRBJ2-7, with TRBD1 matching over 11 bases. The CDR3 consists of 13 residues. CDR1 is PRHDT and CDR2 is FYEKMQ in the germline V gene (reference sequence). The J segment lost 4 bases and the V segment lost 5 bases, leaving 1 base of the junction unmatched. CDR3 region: CASSGQGAYEQYF. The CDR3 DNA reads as TGTGCCAGCAGCGGACAGGGGGCTTACGAGCAGTACTTC.

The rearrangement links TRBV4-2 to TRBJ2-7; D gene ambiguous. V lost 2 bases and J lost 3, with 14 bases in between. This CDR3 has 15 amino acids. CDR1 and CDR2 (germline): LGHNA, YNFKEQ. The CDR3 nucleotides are TGTGCCAGCAGCCAAACTGTGGGTGCCGACTACGAGCAGTACTTC. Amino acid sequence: CASSQTVGADYEQYF.

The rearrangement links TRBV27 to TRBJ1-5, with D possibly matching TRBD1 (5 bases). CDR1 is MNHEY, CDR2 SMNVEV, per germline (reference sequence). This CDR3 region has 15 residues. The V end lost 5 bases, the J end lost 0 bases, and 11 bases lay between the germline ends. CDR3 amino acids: CASSRGVHSNQPQHF. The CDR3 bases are TGTGCCAGCAGTCGGGGGGTACATAGCAATCAGCCCCAGCATTTT.

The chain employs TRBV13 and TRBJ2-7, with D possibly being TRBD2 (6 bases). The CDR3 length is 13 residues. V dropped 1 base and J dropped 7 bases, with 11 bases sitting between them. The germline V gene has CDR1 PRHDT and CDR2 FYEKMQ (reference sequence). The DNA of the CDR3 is TGTGCCAGCAGCTTAGCGCCTAGCGAAGAGCAGTACTTC. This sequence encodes CASSLAPSEEQYF.

The CDR3 DNA sequence: TGTGCCAGCCAGTTGTTAGTAGCGGGAGGGCCCGACACCGGGGAGCTGTTTTTT. Translating it yields CASQLLVAGGPDTGELFF. This chain connects TRBV27 to TRBJ2-2, with TRBD2 matching 11 bases. This CDR3 contains 18 residues. CDR1 is MNHEY, CDR2 SMNVEV, per germline (reference sequence). Trimming took 8 bases from V and 3 from J; bases not matched to a gene: 14.

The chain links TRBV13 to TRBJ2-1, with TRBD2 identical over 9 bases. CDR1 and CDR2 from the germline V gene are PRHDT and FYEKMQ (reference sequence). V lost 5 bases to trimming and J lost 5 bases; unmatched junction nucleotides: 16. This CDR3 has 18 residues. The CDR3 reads CASSHTLGSGRNHNEQFF. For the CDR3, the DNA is TGTGCCAGCAGCCATACCCTAGGGAGCGGGAGGAACCACAATGAGCAGTTCTTC.

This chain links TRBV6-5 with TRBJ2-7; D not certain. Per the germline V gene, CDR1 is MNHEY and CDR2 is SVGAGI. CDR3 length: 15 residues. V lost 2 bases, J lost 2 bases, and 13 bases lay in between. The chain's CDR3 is CASSYTGEQTYEQYF. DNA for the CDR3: TGTGCCAGCAGTTACACTGGGGAACAGACCTACGAGCAGTACTTC.

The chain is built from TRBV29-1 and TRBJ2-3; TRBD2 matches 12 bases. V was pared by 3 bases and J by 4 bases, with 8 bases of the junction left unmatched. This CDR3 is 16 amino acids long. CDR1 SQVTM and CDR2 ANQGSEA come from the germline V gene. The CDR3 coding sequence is TGCAGCGTTGAGATAGGGACTAGCGGGCTCGCAGATACGCAGTATTTT. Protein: CSVEIGTSGLADTQYF.

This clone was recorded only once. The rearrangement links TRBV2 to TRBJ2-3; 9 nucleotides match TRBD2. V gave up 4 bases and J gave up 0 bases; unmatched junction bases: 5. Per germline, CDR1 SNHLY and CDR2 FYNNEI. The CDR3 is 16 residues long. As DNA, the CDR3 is TGTGCCAGCAGTGGAGAGACTAGCGGTAGCACAGATACGCAGTATTTT. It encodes CASSGETSGSTDTQYF.

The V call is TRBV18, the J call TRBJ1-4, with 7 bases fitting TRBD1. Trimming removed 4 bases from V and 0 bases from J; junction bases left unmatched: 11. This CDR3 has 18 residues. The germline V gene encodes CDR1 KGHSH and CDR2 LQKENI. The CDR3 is CASSRDSNLLPTNEKLFF. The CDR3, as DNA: TGTGCCAGCTCACGGGACAGCAACTTACTCCCAACTAATGAAAAACTGTTTTTT.

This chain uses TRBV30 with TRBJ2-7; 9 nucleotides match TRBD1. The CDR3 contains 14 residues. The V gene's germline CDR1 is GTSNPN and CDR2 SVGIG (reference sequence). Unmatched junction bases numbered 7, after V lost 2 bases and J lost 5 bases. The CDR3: CAWSPRGQGNEQYF. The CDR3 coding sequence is TGTGCCTGGAGTCCAAGGGGACAGGGTAACGAGCAGTACTTC.

DNA of the CDR3: TGTGCCAGCAGTGCCCGATTCTACTCTGGAAACACCATATATTTT. Residues: CASSARFYSGNTIYF. The chain carries TRBV28 and TRBJ1-3; no definite D call. CDR3 length: 15 residues. V was pared by 5 bases and J by 0 bases, with 11 bases between. Germline CDR1 is MDHEN and CDR2 is SYDVKM.